This paragraph covers one T cell receptor (beta chain) sequence. Antigen specificity is unknown. This record belongs to a study of Ad26.COV2.S vaccination and SARS-CoV-2 variants. Study in general: The vaccine Ad26.COV2.S was put into the muscle once, or twice with 56 days between. Overall study findings and caveats: Vaccine recipients posted higher spike-specific TCR breadth than their placebo counterparts. The TCR breadth and depth analyses may have understated or missed part of the total T cell responses.

This sample's treatment: 15 to 20 received Ad26.COV2.S at low or high dose, single or two shots; 5 received placebo; per-sample allocation not given. Day 63 following the first vaccine or placebo injection was when the samples were taken. At a Boston site, the person donating was an adult of 18-55 years. The germline V and J ends were trimmed by 5 bases and 12 bases, with 11 bases remaining between them. Per the germline V gene, CDR1 is MNHEY and CDR2 is SVGAGI. There are 11 residues in the CDR3. Method: immunoSEQ multiplex PCR; TCRdb's copy keeps in-frame clones and lacks some. The sample holds some 410,000 clones, approximately 90% seen once.

Here the sequenced sample was peripheral blood, taken in a trial of Ad26.COV2.S vaccine versus placebo. J is TRBJ2-1 and V is TRBV6-5, with TRBD1 as a possible D gene (6 bases). The TCR was taken from a person aged 18-65 years who received the Ad26.COV2.S COVID-19 vaccine or a placebo. CDR3 DNA: TGTGCCAGCAGTACAGGGTTGGTGCAGTTCTTC. Protein: CASSTGLVQFF.